A single T cell receptor beta chain is shown here with its context. Its antigen is unidentified. 13 Jbeta primers and 60 Vbeta primers were used for the PCR. TCRdb's table, derived via immunoSEQ multiplex PCR, lists solely in-frame clones and lacks some. Its table lists around 70,000 clones. The sample originates from a study of cytomegalovirus exposure and HLA in healthy donors. Across the whole study: From donors who were HLA-typed, an early data release held around 85 million unique TCRs.

Broader study findings: Exclusion applied to some V segments, including TRBV6-2 and TRBV6-3, as they were indistinguishable. CMV serostatus was the only recorded immune exposure for donors.

The germline CDR1 and CDR2 sequences are MNHEY and SVGAGI. The junction had 2 bases not matched to a gene; V was cut back by 2 bases and J by 6 bases. The CDR3 has 14 residues. Sequencing was performed on PBMCs. The sequence was obtained from a woman aged 25 to 39 in good health and CMV-seronegative. This rearrangement joins TRBV6-5 to TRBJ2-2; 8 nucleotides agree with TRBD1. The CDR3 region has the DNA TGTGCCAGCAGTTACAAACAGGGGGCCGGGGAGCTGTTTTTT. Translating gives CASSYKQGAGELFF.